This is a list of T cell receptor beta chains from one sample in a study of naive and memory T cell subsets. TCRdb redid the calling of the 5' RACE reads with MiXCR, one entry per CDR3 protein. The sample shows 55,000 to 70,000 distinct CDR3 sequences, about 7% of them seen only once. All receptors come from a male donor in good health. The CDR3 runs from the conserved cysteine through the conserved F or W. Fields, in order: V gene, D gene, clone size, J gene, CDR3 DNA, CDR3 protein. A D gene is named only where the DNA matches it firmly. The listing skips clone size in some rows; elsewhere it reads once, few, many or a size class.

>TRBV19|.|few|TRBJ1-1
TGTGCCAGTAGTCGTCAGGCCGGGACTGAAGCTTTCTTT
CASSRQAGTEAFF
>TRBV7-2|.|.|TRBJ2-1
TGTGCCAGCAGCTTAGGGGGCCCCAGCTCCTACAATGAGCAGTTCTTC
CASSLGGPSSYNEQFF
>TRBV5-1|TRBD2|many|TRBJ2-3
TGCGCCAGCAGCTTCCGAGCGGGAGAAGGTCCCGATACGCAGTATTTT
CASSFRAGEGPDTQYF
>TRBV6-5|TRBD2|.|TRBJ2-2
TGTGCCAGCAGTTACTCGGGGACTAGCGGGGGGGGTAGCACCGGGGAGCTGTTTTTT
CASSYSGTSGGGSTGELFF
>TRBV7-2|.|.|TRBJ1-5
TGTGCCAGCAGATCACCTCAGGGGCAGGGAAATCAGCCCCAGAATTTT
CASRSPQGQGNQPQNF
>TRBV29-1|.|many|TRBJ2-1
TGCAGCGCCAGGGGGGATGAGCAGTTCTTC
CSARGDEQFF
>TRBV6-5|.|many|TRBJ2-2
TGTGCCAGCAGTCTCCGGTGGTTCACTACGATCGGGGAGCTGTTTTTT
CASSLRWFTTIGELFF
>TRBV12-3/TRBV12-4|TRBD2|many|TRBJ2-7
TGTGCCAGCAGTTTCTGGGGACTAGCGGACTCCTACGAGCAGTACTTC
CASSFWGLADSYEQYF
>TRBV6-1|TRBD2|few|TRBJ2-3
TGTGCCAGCAGTGAGCTAGCGGGGGTTGTAGATACGCAGTATTTT
CASSELAGVVDTQYF
>TRBV5-1|.|few|TRBJ2-3
TGCGCCAGCAGCTTGAGGCTCCGGGGCACAGATACGCAGTATTTT
CASSLRLRGTDTQYF
>TRBV11-2|TRBD2|.|TRBJ2-2
TGTGCCAGCAGCCACGGGACTAGCTCTAGGGAGCTGTTTTTT
CASSHGTSSRELFF
>TRBV4-2|.|many|TRBJ2-1
TGTGCCAGCAGGCTTAGCGAGAGCTCCTACAATGAGCAGTTCTTC
CASRLSESSYNEQFF
>TRBV2|.|many|TRBJ2-7
TGTGCCAGCAACGAACTGGCCTACGAGCAGTACTTC
CASNELAYEQYF
>TRBV5-4|.|.|TRBJ2-3
TGTGCCAGCAGCTTTGAAAGAGGGATTACCGATACGCAGTATTTT
CASSFERGITDTQYF
>TRBV6-5|TRBD1|.|TRBJ2-1
TGTGCCAGTAACAGGGGTGACGGGGATGAGCAGTTCTTC
CASNRGDGDEQFF
>TRBV5-1|.|many|TRBJ2-2
TGCGCCAGCAGCTCTCCTTCCATGCGCCAAACCGGGGAGCTGTTTTTT
CASSSPSMRQTGELFF
>TRBV6-2/TRBV6-3|TRBD2|few|TRBJ2-1
TGTGCCAGCAGTTACCCCCGGGGGGAGGGAATTAATGAGCAGTTCTTC
CASSYPRGEGINEQFF
>TRBV4-1|.|.|TRBJ2-2
TGCGCCAGCAGCCCGGGGGGGACAGGGATGAACACCGGGGAGCTGTTTTTT
CASSPGGTGMNTGELFF
>TRBV6-1|.|many|TRBJ2-5
TGTGCCAGCAGTGGCGGACTCGAGGAGACCCAGTACTTC
CASSGGLEETQYF
>TRBV19|TRBD2|.|TRBJ2-3
TGTGCCAGCGGACGGGACTACACAGATACGCAGTATTTT
CASGRDYTDTQYF
>TRBV7-8|TRBD1|few|TRBJ2-2
TGTGCCAGCAGCTCCCGGGACAGGGGAGTCACCGGGGAGCTGTTTTTT
CASSSRDRGVTGELFF
>TRBV20-1|TRBD2|.|TRBJ2-2
TGCAGTGGACGCGGTGGGCTAGCGGGGGGGGCGAACACCGGGGAGCTGTTTTTT
CSGRGGLAGGANTGELFF
>TRBV20-1|.|.|TRBJ1-5
TGCAGTGCTAGGTTTCAGGCCAGCCTTGGGCCCCAGCATTTT
CSARFQASLGPQHF
>TRBV12-3/TRBV12-4|.|many|TRBJ1-2
TGTGCCAGCAGTTTAGAGGGGACCTATGGCTACACCTTC
CASSLEGTYGYTF
>TRBV6-4|TRBD2|many|TRBJ2-3
TGTGCCAGCAGTCTTCTAGCGGGGGGGACAGATACGCAGTATTTT
CASSLLAGGTDTQYF
>TRBV27|.|many|TRBJ2-5
TGTGCCAGCTTCGACAAGGGGGGAGAGACCCAGTACTTC
CASFDKGGETQYF
>TRBV20-1|.|.|TRBJ2-1
TGCAGTGCTAGCACCTCATACAATGAGCAGTTCTTC
CSASTSYNEQFF
>TRBV5-8|.|.|TRBJ2-3
TGTGCCAGCAGCCCGGACGTCAGGGGCCCCACAGATACGCAGTATTTT
CASSPDVRGPTDTQYF
>TRBV7-8|.|many|TRBJ2-7
TGTGCCAGCAGCCCCATCGACTACGAGCAGTACTTC
CASSPIDYEQYF
>TRBV9|.|few|TRBJ2-7
TGTGCCAGCAGCGTAGGGGGTAGCGCTTACGAGCAGTACTTC
CASSVGGSAYEQYF
>TRBV2|.|many|TRBJ1-5
TGTGCCAGCAGTGAACGGGGATTGGGGAGCAATCAGCCCCAGCATTTT
CASSERGLGSNQPQHF
>TRBV6-1|TRBD1|many|TRBJ1-5
TGTGCCAGCAGGGACAGGGGGTTCGATCAGCCCCAGCATTTT
CASRDRGFDQPQHF
>TRBV29-1|.|many|TRBJ2-7
TGCAGCGGAGGCGACCTTTTGGGTTCCGAGCAGTACTTC
CSGGDLLGSEQYF
>TRBV29-1|TRBD1|.|TRBJ1-2
TGCAGCGTCGACAATACAGGGGAGAACTATGGCTACACCTTC
CSVDNTGENYGYTF
>TRBV27|TRBD1|.|TRBJ2-3
TGTGCCAGCAGAAGACAGGGGGGACCCGGCACAGATACGCAGTATTTT
CASRRQGGPGTDTQYF
>TRBV10-2|.|.|TRBJ2-5
TGCGCCAGCAGTGAGGTGGGAAGTGAGACCCAGTACTTC
CASSEVGSETQYF
>TRBV19|TRBD1|few|TRBJ1-1
TGTGCCAGTAGTCAGACAGGGTTAACTGAAGCTTTCTTT
CASSQTGLTEAFF
>TRBV12-3/TRBV12-4|TRBD1|few|TRBJ1-6
TGTGCCAGCAGTTTTTCAGGGGGCAATTCACCCCTCCACTTT
CASSFSGGNSPLHF
>TRBV6-5|TRBD1|many|TRBJ1-6
TGTGCCAGCAGTTACGGGGACCCGGGACAGAGGGCCTCACCCCTCCACTTT
CASSYGDPGQRASPLHF
>TRBV6-4|.|many|TRBJ2-5
TGTGCCAGCAGCAGACAGGCGCAAGAGACCCAGTACTTC
CASSRQAQETQYF